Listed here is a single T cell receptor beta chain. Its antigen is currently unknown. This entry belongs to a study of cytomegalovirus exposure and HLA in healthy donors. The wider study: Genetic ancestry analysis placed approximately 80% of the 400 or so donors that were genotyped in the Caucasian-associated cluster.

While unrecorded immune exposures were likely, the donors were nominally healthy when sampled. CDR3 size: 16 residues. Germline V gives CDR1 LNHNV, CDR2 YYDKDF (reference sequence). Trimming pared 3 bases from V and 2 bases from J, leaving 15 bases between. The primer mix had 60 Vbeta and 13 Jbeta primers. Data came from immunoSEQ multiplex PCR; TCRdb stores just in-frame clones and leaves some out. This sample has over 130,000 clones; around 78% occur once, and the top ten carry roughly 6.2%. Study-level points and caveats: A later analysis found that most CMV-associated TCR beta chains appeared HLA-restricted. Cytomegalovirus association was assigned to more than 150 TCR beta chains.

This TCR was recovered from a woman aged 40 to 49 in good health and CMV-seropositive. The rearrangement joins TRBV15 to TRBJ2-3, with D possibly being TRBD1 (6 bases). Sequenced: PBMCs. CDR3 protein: CATSSLTGLSTDTQYF. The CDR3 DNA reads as TGTGCCACCAGCAGCCTAACAGGGCTCTCCACAGATACGCAGTATTTT.